This TCR beta chain was sequenced during a study of CD8+ T cells in alopecia areata (dated by TCRdb to 2016 to 2019). About the full investigation: The treated patients took part in an open-label pilot trial in which moderate-to-severe alopecia areata was treated with oral tofacitinib at 5 to 10 mg twice daily. Patients stayed on tofacitinib for 6 to 18 months and then had 6 months of follow-up off drug so that delayed response and recurrence could be assessed. For the treated patients, the SALT score, which quantifies what percentage of scalp surface area is affected, served as the measure of disease severity. High-throughput TCRbeta sequencing was used to examine T cell clonal expansion in alopecia areata in both the C3H/HeJ mouse model and human patients. In humans, TCRbeta sequencing was performed on scalp tissue and on sorted CD4+ and CD8+ peripheral blood T cells from healthy controls and from patients with patchy or totalis/universalis alopecia areata. Patients on tofacitinib were biopsied at baseline and after 4 and 24 weeks of treatment, and several of the patients also had a later scalp biopsy. Clonality in the scalp was compared among normal scalp (n=4), patchy alopecia areata scalp (n=8), and alopecia totalis/universalis scalp (n=8). RNA came from the PAXgene miRNA kit for fixed scalp, the miRNeasy kit for PBMCs, and the RNeasy kit for mouse skin. immunoSEQ multiplex PCR using 35 Vbeta forward primers and 13 Jbeta reverse primers was used to amplify TCRbeta CDR3 regions. General conclusions and limits of the study: Tofacitinib significantly decreased scalp clonality and the number of expanded CD8+ clones among the top 100 scalp clones. Lesional scalp, especially in alopecia totalis/universalis, showed higher clonality and more expanded CD8+ clones than normal scalp, suggesting antigenic drive. Many expanded lesional clones were found to persist in scalp and blood during tofacitinib treatment, and relapse after treatment cessation may be partly explained by this persistence. Resident alphabeta T cells in normal human skin are also sequenced, complicating scalp TCR repertoire analysis, unlike mouse skin dominated by gammadelta T cells. Because the treated cohort was small and had only one nonresponder, larger studies are needed to examine links between baseline CD8+ expansion and response. Shared TCR sequences between patients were less evident than in mice, which may be partly attributable to HLA diversity in the patient population.

Counted from cysteine to phenylalanine, this CDR3 has 13 amino acids. Of the read, only the CDR3 DNA is kept; its 39 bases are in frame from base 1. The V end gives up 8 bases and the J end 3 bases, leaving 2 bases in the junction not matched to a gene. From the germline V gene, CDR1 is SNHLY and CDR2 is FYNNEI. The time point label on this specimen signifies: about 5 months on oral tofacitinib. Taken with the paper, the label for treatment or condition translates to: oral pan-JAK inhibitor, 5-10 mg twice daily. Lesional scalp punch biopsies and peripheral blood were obtained from alopecia areata patients. PBMCs were separated by density centrifugation and stained for CD3, CD4 and CD8, after which CD4+ and CD8+ T cells were sorted on a FACSAria. Library preparation used the immunoSEQ multiplex PCR assay. For TCR sequencing, RNA was extracted from every sample and reverse transcribed into cDNA to serve as template. First-strand cDNA was synthesized with SuperScript III using a 2:1 mix of oligo-dT and random hexamers. Amplification bias was assessed with a synthetic immune receptor repertoire, and residual bias was removed computationally. The authors processed their data as follows. After raw reads were preprocessed to remove errors, the CDR3 was defined following IMGT conventions as running from the conserved cysteine to phenylalanine. Clonality was computed by normalizing Shannon entropy by log2 of the number of productive unique TCRs and subtracting the result from 1. Scalp TCRbeta sequences were cross-referenced with sorted blood CD4 and CD8 repertoires so that the CD4 or CD8 identity of scalp clones could be inferred. TCRdb stores this immuneACCESS table with in-frame sequences only. Part of the clones is absent; in the studies checked, under half of the shortfall reflects unresolved V genes, and no reason is known for the rest. That table gives V, J and clone size, and the DNA gave D and trimming. This sample gives under 150,000 clones in total; less than 70% of them show up just once. The ten largest clonotypes hold 3% to 4% of the sample.

About this clone itself: Its antigen is not yet known. Nothing much larger sits one base from this clone, and base qualities are not available.

The receptor was derived from a human donor with alopecia areata. Sequencing used CD4+ T cells sorted from blood, obtained at week 24, from a patient treated with tofacitinib. The rearrangement combines TRBV2 with TRBJ2-5; 11 central nucleotides agree with TRBD2. The DNA sequence is TGTGCCAGCTCTAGCGGGGGGAAAGAGACCCAGTACTTC. Its coded protein is CASSSGGKETQYF.